This passage covers 8 T cell receptor beta chains from one sample sequenced in a study of T-cell memory formation after mild COVID-19. One entry per CDR3 protein, called by TCRdb with MiXCR from the 5' RACE reads. The sample shows approximately 580,000 distinct CDR3 sequences, just over 20% of them seen only once. Material: PBMCs or a T cell subset sorted from them (not recorded which). The receptors derive from an adult woman who had mild COVID-19 (a few samples of this study predate the infection). Cell type and time point are not known.

This clonotype has only a few counts. The chain couples TRBV2 to TRBJ2-3, with a weak D call TRBD2 (6 bases). CDR3 length: 15 residues. Deletions cut 3 bases from V and 7 bases from J, with 17 bases between. Per germline, CDR1 SNHLY and CDR2 FYNNEI. As DNA, the CDR3 is TGTGCCAGCAGTGAGGCAGGGAGGTCACAATATACGCAGTATTTT. It is translated as CASSEAGRSQYTQYF.

This chain uses TRBV6-5 with TRBJ2-1, with 8 nucleotides matching TRBD2. CDR3 length equals 14 residues. V lost 5 bases, J lost 2 bases, and 2 bases stayed unmatched. Germline-derived CDR1 and CDR2 are MNHEY and SVGAGI. DNA of the CDR3: TGTGCCAGCAGTCGGGGGGGCCCCTACAATGAGCAGTTCTTC. This gives the protein CASSRGGPYNEQFF.

The rearrangement uses TRBV6-5 and TRBJ2-1, with D possibly matching TRBD2 (5 bases). V lost 5 bases, J lost 8 bases, and 19 bases lay in between. In germline, CDR1 is MNHEY, CDR2 SVGAGI. This CDR3 comprises 15 residues. The CDR3 region is CASSEPHSLAHEQFF. CDR3 in DNA: TGTGCCAGCAGTGAGCCACATAGTCTAGCCCATGAGCAGTTCTTC.

The rearrangement links TRBV5-1 to TRBJ2-5; no clear D. Deletions cut 2 bases from V and 5 bases from J, with 13 bases between. The CDR3 is made up of 14 amino acids. Germline V gene lookup returns CDR1 SGHRS and CDR2 YFSETQ. CDR3 nucleotides: TGCGCCAGCAGCTTTTCAGTCACGCGGGAGACCCAGTACTTC. It specifies CASSFSVTRETQYF.

The chain employs TRBV7-2 and TRBJ1-5, with 8 bases lining up with TRBD1. The CDR3 runs 14 residues. Germline V lookup: CDR1 SGHTA, CDR2 FQGNSA. The J segment lost 7 bases and the V segment lost 4 bases, leaving 6 bases of the junction unmatched. CDR3 sequence: CASSSDRGRQPQHF. DNA for the CDR3: TGTGCCAGCAGCTCCGACAGGGGACGGCAGCCCCAGCATTTT.

This sequence joins TRBV29-1 and TRBJ1-1, with D uncertain. V lost 3 bases to trimming and J lost 1 base, with 6 bases between them. The CDR3 loop spans 12 amino acids. The V gene's germline CDR1 is SQVTM and CDR2 ANQGSEA. In nucleotides, the CDR3 is TGCAGCGTTGATGTTAGGAACACTGAAGCTTTCTTT. Encoded protein: CSVDVRNTEAFF.

Many counts were recorded for this clonotype. The chain recombines TRBV12-3 or TRBV12-4 with TRBJ2-7; TRBD2 might be the D (6 bases). V dropped 5 bases and J dropped 0 bases, with 14 bases sitting between them. The CDR3 loop spans 15 amino acids. In DNA form, the CDR3 reads TGTGCCAGCAGTAACGGCGGGGAGAGCTCCTACGAGCAGTACTTC. Its protein product is CASSNGGESSYEQYF.

The V call is TRBV5-1, the J call TRBJ2-7; 7 nucleotides match TRBD2. Looked up from germline, CDR1 is SGHRS and CDR2 is YFSETQ. Trimming at V came to 4 bases and at J to 3 bases, leaving 10 bases not matched to a gene. This CDR3 is 15 amino acids long. The CDR3 reads CASSTQRGPVYEQYF. The DNA for the CDR3 is TGCGCCAGCAGCACGCAGCGGGGACCCGTCTACGAGCAGTACTTC. Looking up the rest from reference TRBV5-1 and TRBJ2-7 gives the full variable domain: KAGVTQTPRYLIKTRGQQVTLSCSPISGHRSVSWYQQTPGQGLQFLFEYFSETQRNKGNFPGRFSGRQFSNSRSEMNVSTLELGDSALYLCASSTQRGPVYEQYFGPGTRLTVT.